This T cell receptor (beta chain) was obtained from a study of human T cells and chemical hapten exposure. Study-level background: The variation in per-sample TCR yields arose mainly from small differences in pooled library volumes.

V was pared by 7 bases and J by 4 bases, with 6 bases of the junction left unmatched. Germline values: CDR1 SNHLY, CDR2 FYNNEI. CDR3 size: 13 residues. Per the original methods: Samples had a median of around 100,000 TCRs, ranging about 20,000 to 700,000. TCRdb independently ran MiXCR on the RACE reads; one entry per CDR3 protein. These V and J calls derive from TCRdb rather than the authors' analysis. The table has roughly 80,000 distinct CDR3 sequences, about 8.6% seen once. The table lists this clonotype with many counts. Time point here: healthy volunteer bleed at 6 weeks. Extraction of total RNA was performed on unfractionated whole blood.

This chain connects TRBV2 to TRBJ2-7, with TRBD2 matching 8 bases. The sequenced sample was whole blood. The receptor was isolated from a female donor in good health. Some clones in this sample may be carry-over from other donors' samples. The CDR3 DNA is TGTGCCAGCATACGGGGGGGCCAATACGAGCAGTACTTC. Translated, it gives CASIRGGQYEQYF.